The present T cell receptor beta chain was sequenced within a study of T cells after yellow fever vaccination. Each CDR3 protein is one row after TCRdb ran MiXCR on the 5' RACE reads. The repertoire holds 620,000 or so distinct CDR3 sequences, with approximately 16% as singletons. Only a few counts were recorded for this clonotype. The antigen remains undetermined. Germline assignment: CDR1 KGHSH and CDR2 LQKENI. Trimming pared 10 bases from V and 3 bases from J, leaving 21 bases between. CDR3 length: 15 residues. Overall study results and limits: A secondary response was less intense yet reached its peak sooner, at day 5 versus 15.

The input for sequencing was PBMCs, taken less than 6 days after the first yellow fever vaccination. The TCR was taken from a man between 18 and 35 years old who received the YFV17D yellow fever vaccine. The chain combines TRBV18 with TRBJ1-2; D is unresolved. Here the CDR3 DNA reads TGTGCCACCCGCGAAGCGGGTCTCGTGGACTATGGCTACACCTTC. This gives the protein CATREAGLVDYGYTF.